This T cell receptor (beta chain) was identified in a study of blood T cell repertoires in COVID-19. Looked up from germline, CDR1 is MNHEY and CDR2 is SMNVEV (reference sequence). J lost 3 bases, V lost 6 bases, and 8 bases had no gene match. The CDR3 is 14 residues long. In Seattle, patients joined the study during active infection and were tracked longitudinally. Clones were sequenced by immunoSEQ multiplex PCR, and TCRdb holds only the in-frame ones, with some missing. This table has about 110,000 clones, less than 80% appearing once. This clone was seen a handful of times. The receptor was derived from a man at least 80 years old with COVID-19, enrolled during active disease. Sequencing input: peripheral blood. V gene TRBV27 combines with J gene TRBJ2-7; TRBD1 matches at 7 bases. The CDR3 nucleotides read TGTGCCAGCAGATCGGGACAGAGATACTACGAGCAGTACTTC. This encodes CASRSGQRYYEQYF.